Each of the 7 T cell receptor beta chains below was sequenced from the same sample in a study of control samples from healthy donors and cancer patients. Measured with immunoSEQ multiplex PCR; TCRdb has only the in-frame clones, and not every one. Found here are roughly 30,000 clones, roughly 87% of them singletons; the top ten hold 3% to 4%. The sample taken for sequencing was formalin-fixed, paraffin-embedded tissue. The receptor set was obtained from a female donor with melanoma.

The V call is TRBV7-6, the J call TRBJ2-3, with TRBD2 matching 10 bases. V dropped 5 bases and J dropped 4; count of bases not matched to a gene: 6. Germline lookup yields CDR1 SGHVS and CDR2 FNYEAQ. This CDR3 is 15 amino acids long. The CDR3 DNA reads TGTGCCAGCAGCCCTCGGACTAGCGGAGCAGATACGCAGTATTTT. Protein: CASSPRTSGADTQYF.

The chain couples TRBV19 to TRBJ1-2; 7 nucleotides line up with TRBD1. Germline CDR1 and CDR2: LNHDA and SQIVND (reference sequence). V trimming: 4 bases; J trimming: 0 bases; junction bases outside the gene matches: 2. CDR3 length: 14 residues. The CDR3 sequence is CASSTGTANYGYTF. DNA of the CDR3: TGTGCCAGTAGTACTGGGACAGCTAACTATGGCTACACCTTC. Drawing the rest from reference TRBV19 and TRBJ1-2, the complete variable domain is DGGITQSPKYLFRKEGQNVTLSCEQNLNHDAMYWYRQDPGQGLRLIYYSQIVNDFQKGDIAEGYSVSREKKESFPLTVTSAQKNPTAFYLCASSTGTANYGYTFGSGTRLTVV.

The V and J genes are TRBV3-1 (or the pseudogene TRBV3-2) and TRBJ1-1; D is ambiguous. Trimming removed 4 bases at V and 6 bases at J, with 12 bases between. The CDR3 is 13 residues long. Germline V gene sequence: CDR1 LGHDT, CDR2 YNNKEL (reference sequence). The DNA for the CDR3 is TGTGCCAGCAGCCCAAACCTGGAGTCTGAAGCTTTCTTT. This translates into CASSPNLESEAFF.

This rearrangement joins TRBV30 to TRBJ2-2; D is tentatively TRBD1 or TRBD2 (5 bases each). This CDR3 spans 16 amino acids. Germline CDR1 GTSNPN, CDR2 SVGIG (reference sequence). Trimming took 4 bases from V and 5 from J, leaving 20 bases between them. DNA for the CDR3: TGTGCCTGGACGGTCAAGGGGAGTAGGGTGACCGGGGAGCTGTTTTTT. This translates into CAWTVKGSRVTGELFF. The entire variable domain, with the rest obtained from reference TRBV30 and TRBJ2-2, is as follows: SQTIHQWPATLVQPVGSPLSLECTVEGTSNPNLYWYRQAAGRGLQLLFYSVGIGQISSEVPQNLSASRPQDRQFILSSKKLLLSDSGFYLCAWTVKGSRVTGELFFGEGSRLTVL.

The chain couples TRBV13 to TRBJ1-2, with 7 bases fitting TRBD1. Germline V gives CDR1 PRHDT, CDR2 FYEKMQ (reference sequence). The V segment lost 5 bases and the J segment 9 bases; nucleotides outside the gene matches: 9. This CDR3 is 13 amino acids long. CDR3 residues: CASSPPETGRYTF. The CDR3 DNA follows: TGTGCCAGCAGCCCGCCGGAGACAGGGCGCTACACCTTC.

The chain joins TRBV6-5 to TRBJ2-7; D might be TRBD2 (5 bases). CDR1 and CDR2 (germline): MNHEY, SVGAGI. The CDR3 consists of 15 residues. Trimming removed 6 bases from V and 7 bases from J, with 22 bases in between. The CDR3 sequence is CASSSISDRGKEQYF. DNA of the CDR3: TGTGCCAGCAGCTCAATCTCAGACCGGGGTAAGGAGCAGTACTTC.

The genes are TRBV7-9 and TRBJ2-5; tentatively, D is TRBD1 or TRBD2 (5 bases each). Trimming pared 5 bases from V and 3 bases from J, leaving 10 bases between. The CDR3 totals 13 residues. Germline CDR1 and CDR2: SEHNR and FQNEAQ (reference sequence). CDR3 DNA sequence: TGTGCCAGCAGCCCGGGGCTCAAAGAGACCCAGTACTTC. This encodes CASSPGLKETQYF.